The sequence of this T cell receptor beta chain was determined in a study of preoperative IRX-2 immunotherapy in early breast cancer. Regarding treatment: preoperative locoregional IRX-2 cytokine immunotherapy. This phase Ib study tested locoregional IRX-2 cytokine immunotherapy given before surgery. Generated by immunoSEQ multiplex PCR, the TCRdb table keeps only in-frame clones and is missing some. The sample has tens of thousands of clones, roughly four fifths seen once. The specimen comprised lymph node tissue, sampled after IRX-2 immunotherapy. The sequence derives from a human donor with breast cancer.

CDR3 sequence reads: CASRLTWNTEAFF. For the CDR3, the DNA is TGTGCCAGCAGACTAACCTGGAACACTGAAGCTTTCTTT. This chain uses TRBV6-8 with TRBJ1-1, with D uncertain. V was pared by 6 bases and J by 1 base, with 9 bases between. The CDR3 contains 13 residues. Germline values: CDR1 MNHGY, CDR2 SAAAGT.